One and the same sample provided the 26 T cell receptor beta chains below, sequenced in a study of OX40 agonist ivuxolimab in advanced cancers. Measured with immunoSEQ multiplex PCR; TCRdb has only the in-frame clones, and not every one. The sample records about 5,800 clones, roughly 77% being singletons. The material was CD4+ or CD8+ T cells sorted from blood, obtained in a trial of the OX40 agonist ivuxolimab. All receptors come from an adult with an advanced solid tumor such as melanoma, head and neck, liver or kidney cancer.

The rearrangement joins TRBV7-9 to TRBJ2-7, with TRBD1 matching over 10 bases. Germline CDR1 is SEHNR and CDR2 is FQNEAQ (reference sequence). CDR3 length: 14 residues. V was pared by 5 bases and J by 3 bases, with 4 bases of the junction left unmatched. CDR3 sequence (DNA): TGTGCCAGCAGCCCGAGGACAGGGGGCTACGAGCAGTACTTC. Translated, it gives CASSPRTGGYEQYF.

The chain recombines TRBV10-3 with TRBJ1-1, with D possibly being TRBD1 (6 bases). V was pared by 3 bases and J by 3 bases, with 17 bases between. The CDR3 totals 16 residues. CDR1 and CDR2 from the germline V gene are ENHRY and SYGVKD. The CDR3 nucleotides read TGTGCCATCAGTGAATTTCCAGGGGCGGGGGACACTGAAGCTTTCTTT. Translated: CAISEFPGAGDTEAFF.

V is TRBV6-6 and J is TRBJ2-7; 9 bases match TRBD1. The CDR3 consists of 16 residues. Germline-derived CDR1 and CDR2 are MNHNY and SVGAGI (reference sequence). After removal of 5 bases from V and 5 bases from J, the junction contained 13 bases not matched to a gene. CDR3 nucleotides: TGTGCCAGCAGTCCTCGGACAGGGGTTTCTTCTGACGAGCAGTACTTC. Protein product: CASSPRTGVSSDEQYF.

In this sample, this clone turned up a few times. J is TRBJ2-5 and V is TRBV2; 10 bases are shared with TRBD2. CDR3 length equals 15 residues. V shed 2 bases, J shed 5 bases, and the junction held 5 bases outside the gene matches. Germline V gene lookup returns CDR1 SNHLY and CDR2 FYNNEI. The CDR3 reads CASSELAGADETQYF. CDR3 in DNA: TGTGCCAGCAGTGAACTAGCGGGGGCGGATGAGACCCAGTACTTC.

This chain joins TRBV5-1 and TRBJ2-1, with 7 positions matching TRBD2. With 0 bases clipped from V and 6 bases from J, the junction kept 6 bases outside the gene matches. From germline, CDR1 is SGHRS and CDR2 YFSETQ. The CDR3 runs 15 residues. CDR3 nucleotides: TGCGCCAGCAGCTTGGAAGGCGGGAGCTTCAATGAGCAGTTCTTC. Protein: CASSLEGGSFNEQFF.

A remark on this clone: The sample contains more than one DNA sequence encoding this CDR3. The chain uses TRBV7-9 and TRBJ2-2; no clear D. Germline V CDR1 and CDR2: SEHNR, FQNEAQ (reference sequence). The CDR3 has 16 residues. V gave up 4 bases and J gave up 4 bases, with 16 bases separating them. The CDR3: CASSWSGSTVTGELFF. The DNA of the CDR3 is TGTGCCAGCAGCTGGAGTGGGTCCACGGTCACCGGGGAGCTGTTTTTT.

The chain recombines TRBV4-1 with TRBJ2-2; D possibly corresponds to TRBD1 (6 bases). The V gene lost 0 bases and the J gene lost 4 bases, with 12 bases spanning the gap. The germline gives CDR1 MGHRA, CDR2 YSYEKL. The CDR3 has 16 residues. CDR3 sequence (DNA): TGCGCCAGCAGCCAAGACAGGGGATCGTCCACCGGGGAGCTGTTTTTT. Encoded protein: CASSQDRGSSTGELFF.

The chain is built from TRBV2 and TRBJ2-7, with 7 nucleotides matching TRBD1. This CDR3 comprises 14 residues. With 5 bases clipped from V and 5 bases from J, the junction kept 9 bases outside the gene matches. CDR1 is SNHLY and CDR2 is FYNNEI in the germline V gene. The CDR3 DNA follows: TGTGCCAGCAGTTCCGAGACAGGGATTGACGAGCAGTACTTC. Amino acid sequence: CASSSETGIDEQYF.

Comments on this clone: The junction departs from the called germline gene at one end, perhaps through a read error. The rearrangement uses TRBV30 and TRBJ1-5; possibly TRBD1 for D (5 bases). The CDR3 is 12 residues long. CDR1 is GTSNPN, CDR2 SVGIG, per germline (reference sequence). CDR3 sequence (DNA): TGTGCCTGGAGTCAGGGCTCTCAGGCCCAGCATTTT. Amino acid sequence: CAWSQGSQAQHF.

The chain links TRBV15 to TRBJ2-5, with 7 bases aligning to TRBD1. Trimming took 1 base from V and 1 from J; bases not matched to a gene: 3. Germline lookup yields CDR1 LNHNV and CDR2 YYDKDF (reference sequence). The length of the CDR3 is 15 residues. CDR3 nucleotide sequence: TGTGCCACCAGCAGAGGACAGGGCATCCAAGAGACCCAGTACTTC. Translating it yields CATSRGQGIQETQYF.

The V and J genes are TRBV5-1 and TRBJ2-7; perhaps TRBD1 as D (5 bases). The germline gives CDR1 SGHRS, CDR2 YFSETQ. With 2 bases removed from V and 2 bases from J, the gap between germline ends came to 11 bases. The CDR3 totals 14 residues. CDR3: CASSFRAATYEQYF. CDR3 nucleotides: TGCGCCAGCAGCTTCAGGGCAGCAACCTACGAGCAGTACTTC.

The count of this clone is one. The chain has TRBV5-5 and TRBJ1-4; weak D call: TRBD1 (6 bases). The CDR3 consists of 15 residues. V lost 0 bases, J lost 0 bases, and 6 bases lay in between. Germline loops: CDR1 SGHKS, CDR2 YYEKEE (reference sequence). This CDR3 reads CASSLEGATNEKLFF. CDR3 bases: TGTGCCAGCAGCTTGGAGGGGGCAACTAATGAAAAACTGTTTTTT.

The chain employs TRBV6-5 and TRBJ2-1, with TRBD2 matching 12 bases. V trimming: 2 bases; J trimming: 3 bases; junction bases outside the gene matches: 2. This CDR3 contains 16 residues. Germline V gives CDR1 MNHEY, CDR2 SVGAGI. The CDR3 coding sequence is TGTGCCAGCAGTTACCAACTAGCGGGGGGCTACAATGAGCAGTTCTTC. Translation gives CASSYQLAGGYNEQFF.

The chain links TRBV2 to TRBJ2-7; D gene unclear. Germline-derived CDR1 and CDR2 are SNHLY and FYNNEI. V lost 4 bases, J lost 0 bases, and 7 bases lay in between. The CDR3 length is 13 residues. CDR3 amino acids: CASSVRTSYEQYF. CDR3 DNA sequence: TGTGCCAGCAGTGTGCGGACCTCCTACGAGCAGTACTTC.

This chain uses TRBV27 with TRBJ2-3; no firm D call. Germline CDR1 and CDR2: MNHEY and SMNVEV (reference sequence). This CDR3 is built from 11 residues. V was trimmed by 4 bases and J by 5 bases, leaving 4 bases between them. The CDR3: CASSSGDTQYF. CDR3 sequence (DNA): TGTGCCAGCAGTTCGGGAGATACGCAGTATTTT.

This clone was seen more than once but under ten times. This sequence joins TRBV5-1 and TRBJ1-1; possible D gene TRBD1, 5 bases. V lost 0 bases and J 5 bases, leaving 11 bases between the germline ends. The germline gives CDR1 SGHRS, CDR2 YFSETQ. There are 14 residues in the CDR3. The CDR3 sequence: CASSLAGGYTEAFF. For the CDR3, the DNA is TGCGCCAGCAGCTTGGCCGGGGGGTATACTGAAGCTTTCTTT.

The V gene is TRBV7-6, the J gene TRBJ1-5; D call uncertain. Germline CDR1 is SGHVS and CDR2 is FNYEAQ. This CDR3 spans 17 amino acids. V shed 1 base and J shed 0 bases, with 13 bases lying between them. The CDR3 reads CASSLGLGRGSNQPQHF. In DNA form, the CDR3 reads TGTGCCAGCAGCTTAGGGTTAGGACGGGGTAGCAATCAGCCCCAGCATTTT.

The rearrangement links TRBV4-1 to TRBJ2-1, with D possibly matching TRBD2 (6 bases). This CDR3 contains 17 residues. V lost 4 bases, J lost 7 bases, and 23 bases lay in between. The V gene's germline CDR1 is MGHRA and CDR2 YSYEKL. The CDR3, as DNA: TGCGCCAGCAGCCCTCCATACGGGGGAGTGAGTCGGAATGAGCAGTTCTTC. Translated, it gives CASSPPYGGVSRNEQFF.

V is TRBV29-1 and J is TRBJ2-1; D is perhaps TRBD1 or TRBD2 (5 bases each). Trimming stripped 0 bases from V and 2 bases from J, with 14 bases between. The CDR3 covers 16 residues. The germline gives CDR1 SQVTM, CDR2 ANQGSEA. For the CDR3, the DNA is TGCAGCGTTGAAGATGTGGGGGAGCCCCCCTACAATGAGCAGTTCTTC. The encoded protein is CSVEDVGEPPYNEQFF.

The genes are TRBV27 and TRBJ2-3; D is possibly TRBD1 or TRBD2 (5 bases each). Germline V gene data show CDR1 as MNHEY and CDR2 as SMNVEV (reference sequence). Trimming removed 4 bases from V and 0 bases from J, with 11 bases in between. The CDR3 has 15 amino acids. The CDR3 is CASSSRGPSTDTQYF. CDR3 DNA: TGTGCCAGCAGTTCCCGGGGCCCTAGCACAGATACGCAGTATTTT.

The CDR3, as DNA: TGTGCCAGCAGCGGAGACAGTACATCCTACGAGCAGTACTTC. Translation gives CASSGDSTSYEQYF. The genes are TRBV7-9 and TRBJ2-7; D is possibly TRBD1 (5 bases). Trimming took off 5 bases at V and 1 base at J, with 12 bases between the two ends. Germline V lookup: CDR1 SEHNR, CDR2 FQNEAQ (reference sequence). The CDR3 runs 14 residues.

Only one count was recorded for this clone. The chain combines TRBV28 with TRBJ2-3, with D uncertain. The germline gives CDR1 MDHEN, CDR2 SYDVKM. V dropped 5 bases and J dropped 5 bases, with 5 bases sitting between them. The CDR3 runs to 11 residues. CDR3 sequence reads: CASSILDTQYF. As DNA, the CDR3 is TGTGCCAGCAGTATACTAGATACGCAGTATTTT.

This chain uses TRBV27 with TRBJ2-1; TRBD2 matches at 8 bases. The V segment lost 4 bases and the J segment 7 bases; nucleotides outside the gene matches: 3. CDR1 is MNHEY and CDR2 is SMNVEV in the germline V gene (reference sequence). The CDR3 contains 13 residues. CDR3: CASSSGGRNEQFF. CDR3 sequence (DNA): TGTGCCAGCAGTTCGGGGGGGAGGAATGAGCAGTTCTTC.

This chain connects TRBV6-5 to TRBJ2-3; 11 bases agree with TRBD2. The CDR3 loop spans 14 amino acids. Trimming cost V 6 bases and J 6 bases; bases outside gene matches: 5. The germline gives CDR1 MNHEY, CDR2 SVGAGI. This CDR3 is CASRPGLAVDTQYF. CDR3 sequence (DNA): TGTGCCAGCAGGCCGGGACTAGCGGTCGATACGCAGTATTTT.

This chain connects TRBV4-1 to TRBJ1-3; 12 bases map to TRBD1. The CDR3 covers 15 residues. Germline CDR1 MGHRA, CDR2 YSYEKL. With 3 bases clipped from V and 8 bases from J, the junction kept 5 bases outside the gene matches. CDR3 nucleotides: TGCGCCAGCAGCCAGGGACAGGGGGCCGGCGACACCATATATTTT. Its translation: CASSQGQGAGDTIYF.

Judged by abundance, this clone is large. The CDR3 nucleotides are TGTGCCAGCAGCTTAGCGGTGTGGGTAGATACGCAGTATTTT. Translating gives CASSLAVWVDTQYF. The chain uses TRBV11-2 and TRBJ2-3; D unresolved. This CDR3 has 14 amino acids. V lost 1 base to trimming and J lost 5 bases, with 10 bases between them. Germline CDR1 SGHAT, CDR2 FQNNGV.